This entry lists 3 T cell receptor beta chains sequenced from one sample in a study of T cell responses to AZD1222 COVID-19 vaccine. The table came from immunoSEQ multiplex PCR; TCRdb's copy has only in-frame clones and leaves some out. In the table there are approximately 67,000 clones, 80% to 90% of which are singletons. Sequenced material: peripheral blood, taken 28 days after the second AZD1222 dose. These receptors were taken from an adult who received the AZD1222 COVID-19 vaccine.

V usage is TRBV30 and J usage is TRBJ2-1; D possibly corresponds to TRBD2 (5 bases). CDR1 is GTSNPN and CDR2 is SVGIG in the germline V gene (reference sequence). V lost 4 bases, J lost 6 bases, and 10 bases lay in between. The CDR3 runs to 12 residues. The CDR3 DNA reads TGTGCCTGGAATCCTGAGGGCAATGAGCAGTTCTTC. Residues: CAWNPEGNEQFF.

V usage is TRBV5-8 and J usage is TRBJ2-5; 9 bases align to TRBD2. The CDR3 consists of 16 residues. With 3 bases clipped from V and 3 bases from J, the junction kept 9 bases outside the gene matches. CDR1 is SGHTS and CDR2 is YDEGEE in the germline V gene. The CDR3 is CASSSDASGIEETQYF. CDR3 nucleotides: TGTGCCAGCAGCTCGGACGCTAGCGGGATCGAAGAGACCCAGTACTTC.

This chain uses TRBV5-1 with TRBJ2-1; either TRBD1 or TRBD2 may supply D (5 bases each). The V end was cut by 2 bases, the J end by 10 bases, with 19 bases between. This CDR3 comprises 15 residues. Per the germline V gene, CDR1 is SGHRS and CDR2 is YFSETQ. CDR3 coding DNA: TGCGCCAGCAGCTTTCCGGGACGGATGGGTAGGGAGCAGTTCTTC. This gives the protein CASSFPGRMGREQFF.